A selection of T cell receptor beta chains follows, all from one sample in a study of OX40 agonist ivuxolimab in advanced cancers. Clones were sequenced by immunoSEQ multiplex PCR, and TCRdb holds only the in-frame ones, with some missing. The table includes more than 55,000 clones, roughly nine tenths detected once. This specimen consisted of CD4+ or CD8+ T cells sorted from blood, obtained in a trial of the OX40 agonist ivuxolimab. The receptors come from an adult with an advanced solid tumor such as melanoma, head and neck, liver or kidney cancer. The CDR3 runs from the conserved cysteine through the conserved F or W. A D gene is named only where the DNA matches it firmly. Size is omitted from some rows. Given values are once, few, many or a class for expanded clones.

. | . | TRBJ2-7 | TRBV7-6 | CASSLGSPGSYEQYF | TGTGCCAGCAGCTTAGGTTCTCCTGGATCCTACGAGCAGTACTTC
. | . | TRBJ1-6 | TRBV9 | CASSVLGSPLHF | TGTGCCAGCAGCGTGCTTGGGTCACCCCTCCACTTT
once | . | TRBJ2-1 | TRBV15 | CATSRRWDEQFF | TGTGCCACCAGCAGACGTTGGGATGAGCAGTTCTTC
once | TRBD2 | TRBJ2-1 | TRBV7-3 | CASSLGLAGTDEQFF | TGTGCCAGCAGCCTTGGACTAGCGGGGACCGATGAGCAGTTCTTC
once | . | TRBJ2-7 | TRBV9 | CASSGSGPGYEQYF | TGTGCCAGCAGCGGTAGCGGACCCGGTTACGAGCAGTACTTC
. | . | TRBJ2-1 | TRBV7-8 | CASSSQLRGLLRPGNEQFF | TGTGCCAGCAGCTCTCAACTTCGGGGTTTACTAAGGCCGGGGAATGAGCAGTTCTTC
. | TRBD2 | TRBJ2-5 | TRBV10-1 | CASSESGSGETQYF | TGCGCCAGCAGTGAGAGCGGGAGTGGGGAGACCCAGTACTTC
. | . | TRBJ2-3 | TRBV29-1 | CSAKTGSSTDTQYF | TGCAGCGCCAAGACAGGATCTAGCACAGATACGCAGTATTTT
. | . | TRBJ1-2 | TRBV27 | CASSSMLLRGYTF | TGTGCCAGCAGTTCGATGCTATTGCGAGGCTACACCTTC
. | . | TRBJ2-3 | TRBV7-3 | CASSLVNGAGDTQYF | TGTGCCAGCAGCTTAGTCAACGGAGCGGGTGATACGCAGTATTTT
. | . | TRBJ2-7 | TRBV27 | CASSSPNRVKLFSYEQYF | TGTGCCAGCAGTTCCCCCAACAGGGTGAAACTGTTCTCCTACGAGCAGTACTTC
. | TRBD2 | TRBJ2-5 | TRBV29-1 | CSALLPLAGGETQYF | TGCAGCGCCCTCCTTCCACTAGCGGGAGGTGAGACCCAGTACTTC
. | . | TRBJ1-4 | TRBV5-6 | CASSLPGGNEKLFF | TGTGCCAGCAGCCTTCCGGGAGGTAATGAAAAACTGTTTTTT
. | . | TRBJ2-7 | TRBV5-6 | CASSWNAGRGGTYEQYF | TGTGCCAGCAGCTGGAACGCCGGCAGGGGGGGAACCTACGAGCAGTACTTC
once | . | TRBJ2-7 | TRBV7-3 | CASSLEGGGAYEQYF | TGTGCCAGCAGCTTAGAGGGCGGAGGGGCCTACGAGCAGTACTTC
. | TRBD1 | TRBJ1-2 | TRBV19 | CASWTGRGSGYTF | TGTGCCAGTTGGACAGGAAGGGGCTCTGGCTACACCTTC
. | . | TRBJ2-2 | TRBV6-4 | CASSADITGELFF | TGTGCCAGCAGTGCTGACATTACCGGGGAGCTGTTTTTT
. | TRBD2 | TRBJ2-1 | TRBV27 | CASSTLAGDEQFF | TGTGCCAGCAGTACACTAGCGGGAGACGAGCAGTTCTTC
few | . | TRBJ2-2 | TRBV5-4 | CASRMGSNTGELFF | TGTGCCAGCAGGATGGGGTCGAACACCGGGGAGCTGTTTTTT
. | TRBD1 | TRBJ2-6 | TRBV19 | CASNTGQGALGANVLTF | TGTGCCAGTAACACGGGACAGGGGGCGCTTGGGGCCAACGTCCTGACTTTC
. | TRBD1 | TRBJ1-5 | TRBV19 | CASSNRGAYSNQPQHF | TGTGCCAGTAGTAACAGGGGGGCATATAGCAATCAGCCCCAGCATTTT
. | . | TRBJ2-5 | TRBV5-1 | CASSSSGEEETQYF | TGCGCCAGCAGCTCATCAGGGGAGGAAGAGACCCAGTACTTC
. | . | TRBJ2-3 | TRBV4-1 | CASSQPGARNTQYF | TGCGCCAGCAGCCAACCGGGGGCGCGGAATACGCAGTATTTT
. | . | TRBJ1-3 | TRBV4-1 | CASSHLGTGNLYF | TGCGCCAGCAGCCATCTCGGTACCGGGAACTTATATTTT